Each of the 16 T cell receptor beta chains below was sequenced from the same sample in a study of graft-versus-host responses after intestinal transplantation. Data came from immunoSEQ multiplex PCR; TCRdb stores just in-frame clones and leaves some out. This sample has tens of thousands of clones; about 90% occur once, and the top ten carry 2.5% to 3%. Sample: PBMCs, taken 118 days after intestinal transplantation. These TCRs come from a human patient who received an intestinal transplant, so some T cells may come from the graft donor.

V gene TRBV30 combines with J gene TRBJ1-4, with D possibly matching TRBD1 (6 bases). Looked up from germline, CDR1 is GTSNPN and CDR2 is SVGIG (reference sequence). The length of the CDR3 is 13 residues. V was shortened by 3 bases and J by 8 bases, with 13 bases between the two germline ends. Here the CDR3 DNA reads TGTGCCTGGAGCCAACAAAGGGGGGAAAAACTGTTTTTT. This sequence encodes CAWSQQRGEKLFF.

This chain joins TRBV7-9 and TRBJ1-5; D perhaps matches TRBD1 (5 bases). CDR3 size: 14 residues. Germline-derived CDR1 and CDR2 are SEHNR and FQNEAQ (reference sequence). Trimming shortened V by 0 bases and J by 5 bases, and 8 bases separated the two germline ends. The CDR3 bases are TGTGCCAGCAGCTTAGCGATGGGGGATCAGCCCCAGCATTTT. Protein sequence: CASSLAMGDQPQHF. The full variable domain, its missing parts supplied by reference TRBV7-9 and TRBJ1-5, is DTGVSQNPRHKITKRGQNVTFRCDPISEHNRLYWYRQTLGQGPEFLTYFQNEAQLEKSRLLSDRFSAERPKGSFSTLEIQRTEQGDSAMYLCASSLAMGDQPQHFGDGTRLSIL.

With regard to this clone: The junction does not match germline at one end; this may be a read error. The identical CDR3 is also encoded by other nucleotide sequences in the sample. The chain couples TRBV7-9 to TRBJ2-7, with TRBD1 matching 10 bases. Germline V CDR1 and CDR2: SEHNR, FQNEAQ (reference sequence). This CDR3 comprises 14 residues. The CDR3 region is CASSLDRGPYEQYF. CDR3 nucleotide sequence: TGCGCCAGCAGCTTAGACAGGGGGCCGTACGAGCAGTACTTC.

The J gene is TRBJ1-3, the V gene TRBV15; D gene ambiguous. Germline CDR1 reads LNHNV; CDR2 reads YYDKDF (reference sequence). This CDR3 region has 17 residues. Trimming took 0 bases from V and 0 from J, leaving 12 bases between them. The CDR3: CATSRDELVFSGNTIYF. DNA of the CDR3: TGTGCCACCAGCAGAGATGAGTTGGTTTTCTCTGGAAACACCATATATTTT. The entire variable domain, with the rest obtained from reference TRBV15 and TRBJ1-3, is as follows: DAMVIQNPRYQVTQFGKPVTLSCSQTLNHNVMYWYQQKSSQAPKLLFHYYDKDFNNEADTPDNFQSRRPNTSFCFLDIRSPGLGDTAMYLCATSRDELVFSGNTIYFGEGSWLTVV.

This clone came up once. This rearrangement joins TRBV9 to TRBJ2-2; TRBD2 matches 10 bases. Germline V gene lookup returns CDR1 SGDLS and CDR2 YYNGEE. The length of the CDR3 is 16 residues. The ends lost 4 bases at V and 6 bases at J; junction bases unmatched: 9. The CDR3 DNA follows: TGTGCCAGCAGCCACAATAGCGGGAGGTGGGCCGGGGAGCTGTTTTTT. Its translation is CASSHNSGRWAGELFF.

The gene calls are TRBV5-1 and TRBJ2-1, with a possible D match to TRBD1 (5 bases). Germline CDR1 SGHRS, CDR2 YFSETQ. Between the trimmed V and J ends, which lost 4 bases and 3 bases, there was a span of 17 bases. The CDR3 has 16 residues. The CDR3 coding sequence is TGCGCCAGCAGCCCTACCGCACAGGCCCGCTACAATGAGCAGTTCTTC. Protein sequence: CASSPTAQARYNEQFF.

The chain links TRBV6-1 to TRBJ1-5; TRBD1 is a possible D gene (5 bases). This CDR3 has 13 amino acids. Germline assignment: CDR1 MNHNS and CDR2 SASEGT. V was trimmed by 6 bases and J by 12 bases, leaving 18 bases between them. The CDR3 protein is CASSADRVFLQHF. In nucleotides, the CDR3 is TGTGCCAGCAGCGCTGACAGAGTGTTTCTCCAGCATTTT.

V is TRBV6-1 and J is TRBJ1-1, with 7 bases fitting TRBD1. The CDR3 consists of 15 residues. The germline gives CDR1 MNHNS, CDR2 SASEGT. V lost 6 bases to trimming and J lost 1 base; unmatched junction nucleotides: 8. CDR3 coding DNA: TGTGCCAGCAGAACCACAGGGGCGGCGAACACTGAAGCTTTCTTT. The encoded protein is CASRTTGAANTEAFF.

CDR3 amino acids: CASSVGGDSNSPLHF. CDR3 nucleotides: TGTGCCAGCAGCGTAGGTGGGGATTCTAATTCACCCCTCCACTTT. The chain carries TRBV9 and TRBJ1-6; D call uncertain. Germline CDR1 is SGDLS and CDR2 is YYNGEE. V was shortened by 0 bases and J by 6 bases, with 10 bases between the two germline ends. This CDR3 has 15 residues.

The chain links TRBV28 to TRBJ2-2, with TRBD1 matching over 7 bases. Germline values: CDR1 MDHEN, CDR2 SYDVKM. The V gene end was trimmed by 1 base and the J gene end by 3 bases; junction bases not matched to a gene: 5. The CDR3 is 16 residues long. This CDR3 reads CASSLSGTDYTGELFF. CDR3 in DNA: TGTGCCAGCAGTTTATCGGGGACAGACTACACCGGGGAGCTGTTTTTT.

The rearrangement uses TRBV5-1 and TRBJ1-6; the match to TRBD1 covers 12 bases. The CDR3 runs 15 residues. Germline values: CDR1 SGHRS, CDR2 YFSETQ. The trim removed 3 bases at V and 10 bases at J, leaving 5 bases unmatched. The CDR3, as DNA: TGCGCCAGCAGCTCAGGGACAGGGGGCTACTCACCCCTCCACTTT. This encodes CASSSGTGGYSPLHF.

This chain connects TRBV7-9 to TRBJ2-2; D remains unclear. The V gene lost 1 base and the J gene lost 7 bases, with 7 bases spanning the gap. The CDR3 extends over 13 amino acids. Germline CDR1 is SEHNR and CDR2 is FQNEAQ (reference sequence). For the CDR3, the DNA is TGTGCCAGCAGCTTAGATTATCTCGGGGAGCTGTTTTTT. Translating it yields CASSLDYLGELFF.

This rearrangement joins TRBV5-1 to TRBJ1-6; 8 nucleotides line up with TRBD1. Germline CDR1 SGHRS, CDR2 YFSETQ. The CDR3 covers 14 residues. V was clipped by 3 bases and J by 13 bases; unmatched bases: 9. CDR3 bases: TGCGCCAGCAGCTACGGGACAGGAGGTCCCCCCCTCCACTTT. Its translation is CASSYGTGGPPLHF.

The V and J genes are TRBV6-5 and TRBJ1-1; a possible D gene is TRBD1 (5 bases). CDR1 is MNHEY, CDR2 SVGAGI, per germline. The CDR3 is 14 amino acids. V lost 10 bases to trimming and J lost 4 bases, with 19 bases between them. This CDR3 reads CATSARGVITEAFF. The DNA of the CDR3 is TGTGCCACCTCCGCCCGGGGGGTGATCACTGAAGCTTTCTTT.

The chain uses TRBV2 and TRBJ1-4; D unresolved. Germline V gene data show CDR1 as SNHLY and CDR2 as FYNNEI. Trimming shortened V by 7 bases and J by 4 bases, and 13 bases separated the two germline ends. The CDR3 consists of 14 residues. CDR3 sequence reads: CASNMHGLNEKLFF. DNA for the CDR3: TGTGCCAGCAATATGCACGGGCTTAATGAAAAACTGTTTTTT.

The chain links TRBV5-4 to TRBJ1-6; D gene ambiguous. Germline-derived CDR1 and CDR2 are SGHNT and YYREEE (reference sequence). The length of the CDR3 is 16 residues. Trimming cost V 2 bases and J 4 bases, with 13 bases left between them. The chain's CDR3 is CASSFKGRWYNSPLHF. In DNA, the CDR3 is TGTGCCAGCAGCTTTAAAGGGCGTTGGTATAATTCACCCCTCCACTTT.